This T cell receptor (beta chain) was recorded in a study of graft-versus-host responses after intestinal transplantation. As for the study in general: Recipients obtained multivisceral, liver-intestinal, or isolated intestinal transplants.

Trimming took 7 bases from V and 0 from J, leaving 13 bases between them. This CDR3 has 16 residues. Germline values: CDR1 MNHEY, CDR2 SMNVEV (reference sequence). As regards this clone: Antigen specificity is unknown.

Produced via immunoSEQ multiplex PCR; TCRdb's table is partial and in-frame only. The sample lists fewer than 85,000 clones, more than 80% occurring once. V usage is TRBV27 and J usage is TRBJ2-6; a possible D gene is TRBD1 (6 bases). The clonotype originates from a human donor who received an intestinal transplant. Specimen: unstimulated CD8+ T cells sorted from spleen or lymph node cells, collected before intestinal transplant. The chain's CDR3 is CASTWGPLSGANVLTF. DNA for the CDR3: TGTGCCAGCACCTGGGGGCCGCTCTCTGGGGCCAACGTCCTGACTTTC.